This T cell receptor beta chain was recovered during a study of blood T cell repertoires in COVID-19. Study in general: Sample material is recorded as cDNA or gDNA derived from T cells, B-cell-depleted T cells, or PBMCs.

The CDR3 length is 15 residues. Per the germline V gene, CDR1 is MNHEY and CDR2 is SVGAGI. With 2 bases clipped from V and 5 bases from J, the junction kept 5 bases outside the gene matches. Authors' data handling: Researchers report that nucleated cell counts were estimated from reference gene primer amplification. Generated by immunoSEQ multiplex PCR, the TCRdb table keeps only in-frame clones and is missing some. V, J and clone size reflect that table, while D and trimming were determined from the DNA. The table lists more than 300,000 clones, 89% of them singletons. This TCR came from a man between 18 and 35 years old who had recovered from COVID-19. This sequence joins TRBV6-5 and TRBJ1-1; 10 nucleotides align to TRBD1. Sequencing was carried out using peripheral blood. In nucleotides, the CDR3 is TGTGCCAGCAGTTACCCGGGGACAGGGGCAACTGAAGCTTTCTTT. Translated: CASSYPGTGATEAFF.